This T cell receptor beta chain was observed in a study of T-cell memory formation after mild COVID-19. Study-level points and caveats: Contracting CD4+ clones sat mainly in CM and EM; CD8+ in EMRA. The study found balanced CD4/CD8 in clones contracting day 15 to 85 and a CD4+ lean in later expanders.

There are 13 residues in the CDR3. Trimming pared 1 base from V and 10 bases from J, leaving 11 bases between. From germline, CDR1 is SGHTA and CDR2 FQGNSA. TCRdb reanalysed the 5' RACE reads using MiXCR and keeps one entry per CDR3 protein. The sample yields about 430,000 distinct CDR3 sequences, 20% to 25% seen once. This clonotype was seen more than once but under ten times. The antigen is undetermined. V usage is TRBV7-2 and J usage is TRBJ2-1; D remains unclear. The sequence came from an adult woman who had mild COVID-19 (a few samples of this study predate the infection). Cell type and time point are not known. Sequencing was done on a sample of PBMCs or a T cell subset sorted from them (not recorded which). The CDR3 nucleotides read TGTGCCAGCAGCTTAGTCGTGAGGAAAGAGCAGTTCTTC. This codes for CASSLVVRKEQFF.